This TCR beta chain was sequenced in a study of T-cell memory formation after mild COVID-19. V was shortened by 9 bases and J by 4 bases, with 21 bases between the two germline ends. CDR1 is KGHSH, CDR2 LQKENI, per germline. CDR3 size: 15 residues. A single record per CDR3 protein comes from TCRdb applying MiXCR to the 5' RACE reads. This table has around 180,000 distinct CDR3 sequences, approximately 16% appearing once. J is TRBJ1-1 and V is TRBV18; D may be TRBD1 (5 bases). Sequencing was performed on PBMCs or a T cell subset sorted from them (not recorded which). The TCR originated in an adult woman who had mild COVID-19 (a few samples of this study predate the infection). Cell type and time point are not known. CDR3 coding DNA: TGTGCCAGACGCGTGGGACCAGGGCGCTTCACTGAAGCTTTCTTT. It yields the protein CARRVGPGRFTEAFF.